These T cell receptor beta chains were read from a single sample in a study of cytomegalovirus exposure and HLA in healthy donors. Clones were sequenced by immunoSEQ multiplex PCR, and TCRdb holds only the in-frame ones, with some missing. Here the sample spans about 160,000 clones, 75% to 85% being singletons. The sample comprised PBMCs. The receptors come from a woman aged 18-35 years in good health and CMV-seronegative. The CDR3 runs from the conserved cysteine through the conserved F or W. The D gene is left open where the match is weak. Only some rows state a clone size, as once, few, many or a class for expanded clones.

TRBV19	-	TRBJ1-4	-	TGTGCCAGTAGTATACCCCGAGGAGGGAATGAAAAACTGTTTTTT	CASSIPRGGNEKLFF
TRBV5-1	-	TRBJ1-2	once	TGCGCCAGCAGTTTCGATACAGGCCTCTATGGCTACACCTTC	CASSFDTGLYGYTF
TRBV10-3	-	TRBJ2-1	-	TGTGCCATCAGGGGTGGAGACTCTTCCTACAATGAGCAGTTCTTC	CAIRGGDSSYNEQFF
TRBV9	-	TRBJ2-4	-	TGTGCCAGCAGCGTAGAACAGGGGGGGAGTAACATTCAGTACTTC	CASSVEQGGSNIQYF
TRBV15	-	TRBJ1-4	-	TGTGCCACCAGCAGACAAAGACACACTAATGAAAAACTGTTTTTT	CATSRQRHTNEKLFF
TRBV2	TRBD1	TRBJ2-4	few	TGTGCCAGCAGAGGCTTGACAGGGATGGGCATTCAGTACTTC	CASRGLTGMGIQYF
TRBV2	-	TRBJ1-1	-	TGTGCCAGCACCCCAGGGGAGAGAGTGAACACTGAAGCTTTCTTT	CASTPGERVNTEAFF
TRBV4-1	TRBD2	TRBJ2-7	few	TGCGCCAGCAGCCGTGTCTCGGGGGGTAGGGGCTACGAGCAGTACTTC	CASSRVSGGRGYEQYF
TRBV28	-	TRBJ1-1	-	TGTGCCAGCAGGGGGAGCTGGACTGAAGCTTTCTTT	CASRGSWTEAFF
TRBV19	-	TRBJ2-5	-	TGTGCCAGTAGTCTCCGCGGAGAGACCCAGTACTTC	CASSLRGETQYF
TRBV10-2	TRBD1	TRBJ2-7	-	TGCGCCAGCAGTGAGCCAGGACAGGGGGCGCACGAGCAGTACTTC	CASSEPGQGAHEQYF
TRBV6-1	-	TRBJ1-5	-	TGTGCCAGCAGTGCCGGAGGTCAGCCCCAGCATTTT	CASSAGGQPQHF
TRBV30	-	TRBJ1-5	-	TGTGCCTGGAGGACAGGTAGCAATCAGCCCCAGCATTTT	CAWRTGSNQPQHF